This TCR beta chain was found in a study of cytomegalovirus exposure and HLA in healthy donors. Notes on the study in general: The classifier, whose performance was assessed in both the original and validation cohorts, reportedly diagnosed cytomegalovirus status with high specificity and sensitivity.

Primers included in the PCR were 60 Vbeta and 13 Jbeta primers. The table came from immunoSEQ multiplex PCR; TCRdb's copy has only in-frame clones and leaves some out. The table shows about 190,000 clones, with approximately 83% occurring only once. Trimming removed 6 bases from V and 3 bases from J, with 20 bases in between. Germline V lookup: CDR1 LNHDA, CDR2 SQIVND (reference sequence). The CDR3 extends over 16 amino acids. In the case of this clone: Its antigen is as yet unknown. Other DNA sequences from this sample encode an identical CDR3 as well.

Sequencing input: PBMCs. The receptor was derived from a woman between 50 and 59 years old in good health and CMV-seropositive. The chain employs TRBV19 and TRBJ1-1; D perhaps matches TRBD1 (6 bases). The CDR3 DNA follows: TGTGCCAGTAGAGTAGGGGGGGGCCTTGACGACACTGAAGCTTTCTTT. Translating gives CASRVGGGLDDTEAFF.